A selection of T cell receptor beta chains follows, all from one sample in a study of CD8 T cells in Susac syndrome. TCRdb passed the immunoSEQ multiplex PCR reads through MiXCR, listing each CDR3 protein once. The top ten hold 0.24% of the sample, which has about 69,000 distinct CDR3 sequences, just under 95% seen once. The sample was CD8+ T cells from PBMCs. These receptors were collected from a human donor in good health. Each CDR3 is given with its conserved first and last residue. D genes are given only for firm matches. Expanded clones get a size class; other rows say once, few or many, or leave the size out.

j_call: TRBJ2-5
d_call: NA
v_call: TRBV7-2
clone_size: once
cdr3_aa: CASSPFVGLETQYF
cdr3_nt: TGTGCCAGCAGCCCCTTCGTGGGTTTGGAGACCCAGTACTTC

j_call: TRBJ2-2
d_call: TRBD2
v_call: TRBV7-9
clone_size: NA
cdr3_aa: CASSPVIPGGTGELFF
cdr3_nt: TGTGCCAGCAGCCCCGTAATACCGGGGGGCACCGGGGAGCTGTTTTTT

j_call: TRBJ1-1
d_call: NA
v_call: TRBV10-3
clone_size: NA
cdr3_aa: CAISAGGTEAFF
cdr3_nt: TGTGCCATCAGTGCTGGGGGTACTGAAGCTTTCTTT

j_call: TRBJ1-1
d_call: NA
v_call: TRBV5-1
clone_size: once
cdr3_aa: CASSPRTATLNTEAFF
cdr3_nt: TGCGCCAGCAGCCCGAGGACAGCCACGCTCAACACTGAAGCTTTCTTT

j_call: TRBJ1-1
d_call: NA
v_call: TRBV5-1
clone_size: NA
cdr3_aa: CASSLEGTEAFF
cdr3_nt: TGCGCCAGCAGCTTGGAGGGCACTGAAGCTTTCTTT

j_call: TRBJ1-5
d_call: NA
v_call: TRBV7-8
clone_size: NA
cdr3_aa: CASSLMGYQPQHF
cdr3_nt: TGTGCCAGCAGCTTAATGGGATATCAGCCCCAGCATTTT

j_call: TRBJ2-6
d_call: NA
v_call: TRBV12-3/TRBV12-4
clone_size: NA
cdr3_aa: CASSSTASGANVLTF
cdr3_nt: TGTGCCAGCAGCTCGACAGCCTCTGGGGCCAACGTCCTGACTTTC

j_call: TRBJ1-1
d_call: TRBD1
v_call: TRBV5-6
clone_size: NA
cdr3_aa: CASSLTDRTNTEAFF
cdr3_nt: TGTGCCAGCAGCTTGACGGACAGGACCAACACTGAAGCTTTCTTT

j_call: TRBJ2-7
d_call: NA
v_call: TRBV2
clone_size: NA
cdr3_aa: CASSPEGRTAPYEQYF
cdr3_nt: TGTGCCAGCAGCCCAGAGGGGCGGACAGCTCCCTACGAGCAGTACTTC

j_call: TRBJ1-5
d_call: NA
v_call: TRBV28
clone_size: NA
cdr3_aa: CASSFTRASNQPQHF
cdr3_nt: TGTGCCAGCAGTTTCACCCGGGCATCAAATCAGCCCCAGCATTTT

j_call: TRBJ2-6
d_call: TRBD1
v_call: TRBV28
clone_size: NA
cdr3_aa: CASSRVWGTGFSGANVLTF
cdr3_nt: TGTGCCAGCAGTAGGGTCTGGGGGACAGGATTCTCTGGGGCCAACGTCCTGACTTTC

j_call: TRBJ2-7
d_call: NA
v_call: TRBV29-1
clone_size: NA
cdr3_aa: CSVELDAVSYEQYF
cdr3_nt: TGCAGCGTTGAACTTGATGCAGTCTCCTACGAGCAGTACTTC

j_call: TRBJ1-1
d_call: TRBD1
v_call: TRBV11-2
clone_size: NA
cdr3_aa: CASSLEPGGRTEAFF
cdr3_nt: TGTGCCAGCAGCCTGGAACCAGGGGGCAGGACTGAAGCTTTCTTT

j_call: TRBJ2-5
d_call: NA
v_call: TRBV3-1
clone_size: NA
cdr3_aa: CASSLNRVGETQYF
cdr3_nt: TGTGCCAGCAGTTTGAACAGGGTCGGGGAGACCCAGTACTTC

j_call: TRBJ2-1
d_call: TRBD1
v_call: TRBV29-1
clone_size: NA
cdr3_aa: CSVLPTGELDEQFF
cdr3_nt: TGCAGCGTCCTCCCGACAGGGGAGCTGGATGAGCAGTTCTTC

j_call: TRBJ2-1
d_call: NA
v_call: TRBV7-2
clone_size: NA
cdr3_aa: CASSSITSQGYNEQFF
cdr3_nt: TGTGCCAGCAGCTCCATCACGTCTCAGGGTTACAATGAGCAGTTCTTC

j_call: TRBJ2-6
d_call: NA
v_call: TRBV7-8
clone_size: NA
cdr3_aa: CASSPSLFSGANVLTF
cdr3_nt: TGTGCCAGCAGCCCCTCCTTGTTCTCTGGGGCCAACGTCCTGACTTTC

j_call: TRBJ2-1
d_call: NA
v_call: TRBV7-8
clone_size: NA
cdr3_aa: CASSSAGSSYNEQFF
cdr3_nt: TGTGCCAGCAGCTCAGCGGGCAGCTCCTACAATGAGCAGTTCTTC

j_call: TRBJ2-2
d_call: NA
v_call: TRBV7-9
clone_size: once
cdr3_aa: CASSQRTVTGELFF
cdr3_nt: TGTGCCAGCAGCCAGCGCACGGTCACCGGGGAGCTGTTTTTT

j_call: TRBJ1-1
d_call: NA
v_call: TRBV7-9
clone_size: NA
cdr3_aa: CASSVGPEAFF
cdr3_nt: TGTGCCAGCAGCGTTGGACCGGAAGCTTTCTTT

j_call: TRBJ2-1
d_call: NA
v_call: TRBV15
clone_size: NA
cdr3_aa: CATSEEGTIPYNEQFF
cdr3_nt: TGTGCCACCAGCGAGGAAGGGACAATTCCTTACAATGAGCAGTTCTTC

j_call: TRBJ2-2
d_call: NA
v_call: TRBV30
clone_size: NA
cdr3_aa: CAWSVTDESELFF
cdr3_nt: TGTGCCTGGAGTGTTACAGACGAATCGGAGCTGTTTTTT

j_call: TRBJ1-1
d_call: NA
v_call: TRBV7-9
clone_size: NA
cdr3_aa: CASSPPSHRRTEAFF
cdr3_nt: TGTGCCAGCAGCCCCCCCTCCCACAGGCGCACTGAAGCTTTCTTT

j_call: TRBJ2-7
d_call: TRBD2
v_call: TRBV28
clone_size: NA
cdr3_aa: CASSWTSGGPTYEQYF
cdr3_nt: TGTGCCAGCAGTTGGACTAGCGGGGGGCCGACCTACGAGCAGTACTTC

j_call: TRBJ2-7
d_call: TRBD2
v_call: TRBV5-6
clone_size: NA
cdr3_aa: CASSLLAGTDYEQYF
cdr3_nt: TGTGCCAGCAGCTTGCTAGCGGGGACTGATTACGAGCAGTACTTC

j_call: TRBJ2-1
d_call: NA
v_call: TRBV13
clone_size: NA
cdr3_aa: CASSVSNEQFF
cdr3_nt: TGTGCCAGCAGCGTTAGCAATGAGCAGTTCTTC

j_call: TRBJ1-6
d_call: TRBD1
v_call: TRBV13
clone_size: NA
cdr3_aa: CASSFAGGGSPLHF
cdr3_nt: TGTGCCAGCAGCTTTGCAGGGGGCGGTTCACCCCTCCACTTT

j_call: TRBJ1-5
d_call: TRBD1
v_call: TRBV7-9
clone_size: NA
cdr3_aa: CAGGQDNQPQHF
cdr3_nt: TGTGCCGGGGGACAGGACAATCAGCCCCAGCATTTT

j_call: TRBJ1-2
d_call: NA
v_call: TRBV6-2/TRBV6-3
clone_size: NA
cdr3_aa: CASSDRDTRYGYTF
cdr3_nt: TGTGCCAGCAGTGACCGGGACACGCGCTATGGCTACACCTTC

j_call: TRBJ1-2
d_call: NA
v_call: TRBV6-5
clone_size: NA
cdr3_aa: CASSYSMLDGYTF
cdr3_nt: TGTGCCAGCAGTTACTCGATGCTGGATGGCTACACCTTC

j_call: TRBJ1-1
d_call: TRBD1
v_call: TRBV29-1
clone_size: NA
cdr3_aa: CSVQGAEAFF
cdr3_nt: TGCAGCGTGCAGGGGGCTGAAGCTTTCTTT

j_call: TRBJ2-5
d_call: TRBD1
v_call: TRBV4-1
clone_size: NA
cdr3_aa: CASSQDGTAQETQYF
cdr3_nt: TGCGCCAGCAGCCAAGACGGGACAGCCCAAGAGACCCAGTACTTC

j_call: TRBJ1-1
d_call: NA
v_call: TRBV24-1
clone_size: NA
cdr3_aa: CATSENGPSANTEAFF
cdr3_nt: TGTGCCACCAGTGAGAACGGGCCTTCCGCGAACACTGAAGCTTTCTTT

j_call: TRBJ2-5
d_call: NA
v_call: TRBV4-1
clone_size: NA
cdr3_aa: CASSGEEGRVETQYF
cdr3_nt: TGCGCCAGCAGCGGTGAGGAGGGGCGCGTGGAGACCCAGTACTTC

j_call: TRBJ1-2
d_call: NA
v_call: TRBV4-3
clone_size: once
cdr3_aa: CASSQDTRSGYTF
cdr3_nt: TGCGCCAGCAGCCAAGATACTCGGAGTGGCTACACCTTC

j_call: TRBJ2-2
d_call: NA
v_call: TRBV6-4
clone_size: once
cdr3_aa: CASSEVSTGELFF
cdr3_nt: TGTGCCAGCAGTGAGGTCTCCACCGGGGAGCTGTTTTTT

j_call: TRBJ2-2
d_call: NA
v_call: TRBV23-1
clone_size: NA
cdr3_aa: CASSQSNARGTGELFF
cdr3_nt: TGCGCCAGCAGTCAATCAAACGCCCGAGGCACCGGGGAGCTGTTTTTT

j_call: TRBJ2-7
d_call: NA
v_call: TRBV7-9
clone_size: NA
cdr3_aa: CASSLGHGDGEQYF
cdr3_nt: TGTGCCAGCAGCTTGGGACACGGCGACGGCGAGCAGTACTTC

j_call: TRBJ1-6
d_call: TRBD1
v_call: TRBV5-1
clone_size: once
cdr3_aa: CASSLDRGGSPLHF
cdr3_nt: TGCGCCAGCAGCTTGGACAGGGGTGGTTCACCCCTCCACTTT

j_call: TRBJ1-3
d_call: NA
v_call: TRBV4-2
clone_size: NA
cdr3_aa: CASKDRQTENTIYF
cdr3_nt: TGTGCCAGTAAAGACAGGCAGACTGAAAACACCATATATTTT

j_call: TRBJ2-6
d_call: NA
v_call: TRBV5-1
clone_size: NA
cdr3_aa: CASSWTRGSGANVLTF
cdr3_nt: TGCGCCAGCAGTTGGACACGCGGCTCTGGGGCCAACGTCCTGACTTTC

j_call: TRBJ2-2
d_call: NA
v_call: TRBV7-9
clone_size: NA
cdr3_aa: CASSSTARGGNTGELFF
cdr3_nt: TGTGCCAGCAGCTCGACGGCCAGGGGGGGGAACACCGGGGAGCTGTTTTTT

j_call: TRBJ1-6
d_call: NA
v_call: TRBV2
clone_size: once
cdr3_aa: CASSALDTGDSPLHF
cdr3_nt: TGTGCCAGCAGTGCCCTGGACACGGGAGATTCACCCCTCCACTTT

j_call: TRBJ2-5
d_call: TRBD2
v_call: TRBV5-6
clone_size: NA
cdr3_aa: CASSRGGIQETQYF
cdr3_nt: TGTGCCAGCAGCCGGGGGGGCATCCAAGAGACCCAGTACTTC

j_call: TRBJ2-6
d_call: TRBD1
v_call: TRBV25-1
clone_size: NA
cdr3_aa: CASSAGFSGQGSFSGANVLTF
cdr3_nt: TGTGCCAGCAGTGCAGGTTTTAGTGGACAGGGCTCCTTCTCTGGGGCCAACGTCCTGACTTTC

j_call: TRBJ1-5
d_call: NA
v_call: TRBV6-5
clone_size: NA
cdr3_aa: CARGINSNQPQHF
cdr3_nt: TGTGCCAGGGGAATCAATAGCAATCAGCCCCAGCATTTT

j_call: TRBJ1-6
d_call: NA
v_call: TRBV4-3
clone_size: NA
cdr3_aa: CASSHTSTIESPLHF
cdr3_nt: TGCGCCAGCAGCCACACCTCGACGATCGAGTCACCCCTCCACTTT

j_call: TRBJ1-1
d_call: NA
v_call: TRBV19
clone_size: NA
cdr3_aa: CASSVGQGDAEAFF
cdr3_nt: TGTGCCAGTAGTGTGGGTCAAGGGGACGCTGAAGCTTTCTTT

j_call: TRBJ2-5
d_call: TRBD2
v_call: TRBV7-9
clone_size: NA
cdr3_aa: CASLLAGGEETQYF
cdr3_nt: TGTGCCAGCTTACTAGCGGGGGGCGAAGAGACCCAGTACTTC